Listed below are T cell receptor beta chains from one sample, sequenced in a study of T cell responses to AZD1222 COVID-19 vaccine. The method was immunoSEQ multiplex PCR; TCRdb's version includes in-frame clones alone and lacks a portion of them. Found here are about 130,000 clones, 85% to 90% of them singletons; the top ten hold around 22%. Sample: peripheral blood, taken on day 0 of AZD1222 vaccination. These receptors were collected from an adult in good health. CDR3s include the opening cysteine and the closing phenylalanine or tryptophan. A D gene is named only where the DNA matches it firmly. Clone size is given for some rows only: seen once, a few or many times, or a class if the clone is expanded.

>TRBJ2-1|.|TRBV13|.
TGTGCCAGCAGCTTCCCTGGGGATGAGCAGTTCTTC
CASSFPGDEQFF
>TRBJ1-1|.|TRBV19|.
TGTGCCAGTCTAATACAGGCAGTGGCGGGGCCAAACACTGAAGCTTTCTTT
CASLIQAVAGPNTEAFF
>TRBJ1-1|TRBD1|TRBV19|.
TGTGCCAGTAGCCGACAGGGTACCGCTGAAGCTTTCTTT
CASSRQGTAEAFF
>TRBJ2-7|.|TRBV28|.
TGTGCCAGCAGTACCGACAGGTTCTACGAGCAGTACTTC
CASSTDRFYEQYF
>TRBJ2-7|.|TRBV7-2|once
TGTGCCAGCAGCAGAGCGGACAAACTTTTCTACGAGCAGTACTTC
CASSRADKLFYEQYF
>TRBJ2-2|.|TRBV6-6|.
TGTGCCAGCATCTGGGATCGGGACCGGGAGCTGTTTTTT
CASIWDRDRELFF
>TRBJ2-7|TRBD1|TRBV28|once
TGTGCCAGCAGGACTGGGGACAGTAGATCCTACGAGCAGTACTTC
CASRTGDSRSYEQYF
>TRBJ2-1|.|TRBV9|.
TGTGCCAGCAGCGTAGCTAGCCGCGGGGCTTACAATGAGCAGTTCTTC
CASSVASRGAYNEQFF
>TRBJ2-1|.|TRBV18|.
TGTGCCAGCTCACCGCAAGCCGGGGGCAATGAGCAGTTCTTC
CASSPQAGGNEQFF
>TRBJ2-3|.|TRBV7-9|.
TGTGCCAGCAGGCCCTTCCCGGTGAGGCGAGGGGCTGTGACAGATACGCAGTATTTT
CASRPFPVRRGAVTDTQYF
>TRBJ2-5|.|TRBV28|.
TGTGCCAGCAGTTTACTTTCCGGTGGCGGCCAAGAGACCCAGTACTTC
CASSLLSGGGQETQYF
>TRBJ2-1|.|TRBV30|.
TGTGCCTGGCCAGATATGGGGGGGCACTGCAATGAGCAGTTCTTC
CAWPDMGGHCNEQFF
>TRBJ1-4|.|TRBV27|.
TGTGCCAGCAGCCCACGGCCCCGAGGGAATAGTGAAAAACTGTTTTTT
CASSPRPRGNSEKLFF
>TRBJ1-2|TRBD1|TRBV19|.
TGTGCCAGTAGCGATAGACGGACAGGAGATGGCTACACCTTC
CASSDRRTGDGYTF
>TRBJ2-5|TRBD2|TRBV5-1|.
TGCGCCAGCAGCTTTACTAGCGGGGCTTCTCAAGAGACCCAGTACTTC
CASSFTSGASQETQYF
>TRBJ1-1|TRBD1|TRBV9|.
TGTGCCAGCAGCCCGAGGACAGGGAACACTGAAGCTTTCTTT
CASSPRTGNTEAFF
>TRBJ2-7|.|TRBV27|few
TGTGCCAGCAGTCTGGTCGGCGGTACCGAGCAGTACTTC
CASSLVGGTEQYF
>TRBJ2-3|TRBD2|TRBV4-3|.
TGCGCCAGCAGCCAAGAAGTATGGGCTAGCGGGGGGGACACAGATACGCAGTATTTT
CASSQEVWASGGDTDTQYF
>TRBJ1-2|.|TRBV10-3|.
TGTGCCATCGGAGGTGGTGGCTACACCTTC
CAIGGGGYTF
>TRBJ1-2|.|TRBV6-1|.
TGTGCCAGCAGTGAATTGGTGAAGGGAAGAAGATTGAACTATGGCTACACCTTC
CASSELVKGRRLNYGYTF
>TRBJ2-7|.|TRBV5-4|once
TGTGCCACCCAGGAGGGGGGGGTCTCCTACGAGCAGTACTTC
CATQEGGVSYEQYF
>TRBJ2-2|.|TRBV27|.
TGTGCCAGCAGGCGCGGGACATTGGACACCGGGGAGCTGTTTTTT
CASRRGTLDTGELFF
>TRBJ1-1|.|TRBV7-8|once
TGTGCCAGCAGCCCCCAGGGCACTGAAGCTTTCTTT
CASSPQGTEAFF
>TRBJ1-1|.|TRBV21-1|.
TGTGCCAGCAGCAAAAATGGGAGCCGGGAGAGTTGGGGGAACACTGAAGCTTTCTTT
CASSKNGSRESWGNTEAFF
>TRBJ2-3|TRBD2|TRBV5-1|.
TGCGCCAGCAGCCGTGGGACTAGCGGGGGTAGCACAGATACGCAGTATTTT
CASSRGTSGGSTDTQYF
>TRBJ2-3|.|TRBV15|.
TGTGCCACCAGCAGAGATCGTTTAGATACGCAGTATTTT
CATSRDRLDTQYF
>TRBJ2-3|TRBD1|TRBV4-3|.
TGCGCCAGCAGCCAAGATTTGACAGGGCTGGGAGATACGCAGTATTTT
CASSQDLTGLGDTQYF
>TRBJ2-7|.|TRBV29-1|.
TGCAGCGTTGAGGGCAGCTACGAGCAGTACTTC
CSVEGSYEQYF
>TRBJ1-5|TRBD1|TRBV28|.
TGTGCCAGCAGGAGATGGACAGGGGGGAATCAGCCCCAGCATTTT
CASRRWTGGNQPQHF
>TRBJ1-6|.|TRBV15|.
TGTGCCACCAGCAGAGATGATGGGTATTCACCCCTCCACTTT
CATSRDDGYSPLHF
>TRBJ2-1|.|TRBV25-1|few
TGTGCCAGCAGCCTGGGGGTGGTGAATGAGCAGTTCTTC
CASSLGVVNEQFF
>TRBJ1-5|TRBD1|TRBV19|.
TGTGCCAGTAGTTCCAGGACAGGGGTTCAGCCCCAGCATTTT
CASSSRTGVQPQHF
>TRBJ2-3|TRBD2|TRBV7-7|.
TGTGCTAGCAGCTCCCGGGGGGCAGATACGCAGTATTTT
CASSSRGADTQYF
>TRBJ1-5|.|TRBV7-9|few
TGTGCCAGCAGCCCAGACCAGGGGCTTCAGCCCCAGCATTTT
CASSPDQGLQPQHF
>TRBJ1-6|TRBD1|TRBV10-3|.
TGTGCCATCAGACCGGGACAGGAGAATTCACCCCTCCACTTT
CAIRPGQENSPLHF
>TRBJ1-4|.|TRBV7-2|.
TGTGCCAGCAGCCCCGCCGGGGCGAGCAGTGAAAAACTGTTTTTT
CASSPAGASSEKLFF
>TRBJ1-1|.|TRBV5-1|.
TGCGCCAGCGGGCCGGGCCCTAACACTGAAGCTTTCTTT
CASGPGPNTEAFF
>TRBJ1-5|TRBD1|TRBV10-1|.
TGCGCCAGTCGCCCGACAGGGCATAGCAATCAGCCCCAGCATTTT
CASRPTGHSNQPQHF